The 13 T cell receptor beta chains in this list originate from one sample, sequenced in a study of blood T cell repertoires in COVID-19 (dated by TCRdb to 2018 to 2021). The library was prepared using the immunoSEQ multiplex PCR assay. The table comes from immuneACCESS by way of TCRdb, which keeps in-frame sequences with V and J called. Part of the clones is missing from these tables; in studies checked, under half for an unresolved V gene and the rest for unknown reasons. The sample table holds around 190,000 clones, of which more than 70% were seen once. The ten largest clones add up to about 4.2% of the sample. The sample was peripheral blood. The receptors stem from a human donor in a cohort sampled during active COVID-19.

V is TRBV28 and J is TRBJ2-5, with TRBD2 matching over 10 bases. The V gene's germline CDR1 is MDHEN and CDR2 SYDVKM. CDR3 size: 16 residues. The V segment lost 5 bases and the J segment 4 bases; nucleotides outside the gene matches: 10. The DNA for the CDR3 is TGTGCCAGCAGTCGGCGGGGGACTAGCGAGCGAGAGACCCAGTACTTC. Encoded protein: CASSRRGTSERETQYF.

The chain links TRBV9 to TRBJ1-3; D gene unclear. Germline CDR1 reads SGDLS; CDR2 reads YYNGEE. The CDR3 totals 14 residues. Trimming took off 0 bases at V and 4 bases at J, with 8 bases between the two ends. CDR3 sequence: CASSVGVSGNTIYF. The CDR3 nucleotides are TGTGCCAGCAGCGTAGGCGTATCGGGAAACACCATATATTTT.

CDR3 loop: CASSQDPWSVKCEQYF. CDR3 coding DNA: TGTGCCAGCAGCCAAGACCCCTGGAGCGTGAAGTGCGAGCAGTACTTC. The rearrangement links TRBV3-1 (or the pseudogene TRBV3-2) to TRBJ2-7; D is undetermined. V shed 0 bases and J shed 6 bases, with 18 bases lying between them. The CDR3 covers 16 residues. The germline CDR1 and CDR2 sequences are LGHDT and YNNKEL (reference sequence).

The V and J genes are TRBV25-1 and TRBJ2-7, with 10 positions matching TRBD1. The CDR3 spans 14 residues. The V segment lost 4 bases and the J segment 4 bases; nucleotides outside the gene matches: 4. Germline V CDR1 and CDR2: MGHDK, SYGVNS. This chain's CDR3 is CASSGDRGRYEQYF. DNA of the CDR3: TGTGCCAGCAGTGGGGACAGGGGAAGGTACGAGCAGTACTTC.

The chain carries TRBV6-6 and TRBJ2-7; tentative D call: TRBD1 (6 bases). Trimming left V 6 bases short and J 2 bases short, with 14 bases between. The CDR3 has 14 residues. Germline V CDR1 and CDR2: MNHNY, SVGAGI (reference sequence). Here the CDR3 reads CASSPGTRAYEQYF. The CDR3, as DNA: TGTGCCAGCAGCCCCGGGACAAGAGCCTACGAGCAGTACTTC.

This chain connects TRBV4-3 to TRBJ2-7; tentatively, D is TRBD2 (7 bases). This CDR3 region has 16 residues. The germline V and J ends were trimmed by 4 bases and 7 bases, with 23 bases remaining between them. Germline V gives CDR1 LGHNA, CDR2 YSLEER. The DNA for the CDR3 is TGCGCCAGCAGCCTCAGCCTGGGGGGGGCGCAGGGGGAGCAGTACTTC. Its protein product is CASSLSLGGAQGEQYF.

This clone was detected once. This chain links TRBV15 with TRBJ2-5; 9 bases are a match to TRBD1. The germline CDR1 and CDR2 sequences are LNHNV and YYDKDF (reference sequence). The CDR3 runs to 15 residues. V shed 1 base, J shed 1 base, and the junction held 1 base outside the gene matches. The CDR3 DNA is TGTGCCACCAGCAGAGGGGACAGGGCCCAAGAGACCCAGTACTTC. Amino acid sequence: CATSRGDRAQETQYF.

J is TRBJ2-7 and V is TRBV19, with 9 positions matching TRBD1. After removal of 7 bases from V and 1 base from J, the junction contained 8 bases not matched to a gene. The germline gives CDR1 LNHDA, CDR2 SQIVND (reference sequence). The CDR3 has 15 amino acids. CDR3 in DNA: TGTGCCAGTACGGGAACAGGGGGCGCATCCTACGAGCAGTACTTC. Encoded protein: CASTGTGGASYEQYF. The entire variable domain, with the rest obtained from reference TRBV19 and TRBJ2-7, is as follows: DGGITQSPKYLFRKEGQNVTLSCEQNLNHDAMYWYRQDPGQGLRLIYYSQIVNDFQKGDIAEGYSVSREKKESFPLTVTSAQKNPTAFYLCASTGTGGASYEQYFGPGTRLTVT.

As DNA, the CDR3 is TGTGCCAGCAGCTTAGGGACAGGGTTCACAGATACGCAGTATTTT. It is translated as CASSLGTGFTDTQYF. The rearrangement uses TRBV7-6 and TRBJ2-3, with 8 bases matching TRBD1. The CDR3 is made up of 15 amino acids. Germline V gene lookup returns CDR1 SGHVS and CDR2 FNYEAQ. V was clipped by 1 base and J by 2 bases; unmatched bases: 2.

The chain carries TRBV5-6 and TRBJ1-1; D unresolved. The ends were cut back, 1 base at V and 3 bases at J, with 4 bases in the middle. CDR3 length: 12 amino acids. Per the germline V gene, CDR1 is SGHDT and CDR2 is YYEEEE. The CDR3 spells CASSLQYTEAFF. The CDR3 DNA reads as TGTGCCAGCAGCTTGCAGTACACTGAAGCTTTCTTT.

The V call is TRBV5-4, the J call TRBJ1-3; 10 nucleotides line up with TRBD1. The J segment lost 4 bases and the V segment lost 1 base, leaving 5 bases of the junction unmatched. The germline CDR1 and CDR2 sequences are SGHNT and YYREEE (reference sequence). This CDR3 spans 16 amino acids. CDR3 sequence: CASSLQGTGAGNTIYF. As DNA, the CDR3 is TGTGCCAGCAGCTTGCAGGGGACAGGGGCGGGAAACACCATATATTTT.

This chain links TRBV13 with TRBJ2-7; weak D call: TRBD2 (6 bases). The germline CDR1 and CDR2 sequences are PRHDT and FYEKMQ (reference sequence). Trimming removed 4 bases from V and 6 bases from J, with 10 bases in between. CDR3 size: 12 residues. CDR3 protein: CASSSTRGEQYF. DNA of the CDR3: TGTGCCAGCAGCTCCACGCGGGGCGAGCAGTACTTC. Combining the CDR3 with reference TRBV13 and TRBJ2-7 gives the whole variable domain AAGVIQSPRHLIKEKRETATLKCYPIPRHDTVYWYQQGPGQDPQFLISFYEKMQSDKGSIPDRFSAQQFSDYHSELNMSSLELGDSALYFCASSSTRGEQYFGPGTRLTVT.

CDR3 region: CASSSGQAAETQYF. In DNA form, the CDR3 reads TGCGCCAGCAGCTCGGGACAGGCAGCGGAGACCCAGTACTTC. The V call is TRBV10-1, the J call TRBJ2-5, with 8 bases fitting TRBD1. The CDR3 length is 14 residues. From germline, CDR1 is WNHNN and CDR2 SYGVQD (reference sequence). V dropped 6 bases and J dropped 5; count of bases not matched to a gene: 8.